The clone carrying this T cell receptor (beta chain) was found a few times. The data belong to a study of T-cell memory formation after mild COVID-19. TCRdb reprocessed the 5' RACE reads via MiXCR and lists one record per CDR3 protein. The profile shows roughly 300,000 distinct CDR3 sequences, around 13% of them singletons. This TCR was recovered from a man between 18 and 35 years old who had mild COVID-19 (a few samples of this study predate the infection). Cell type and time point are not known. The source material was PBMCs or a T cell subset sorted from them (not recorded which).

CDR3: CASSGVRGLQETQYF. The CDR3 DNA sequence: TGTGCCAGCAGTGGGGTTAGAGGGCTCCAAGAGACCCAGTACTTC. The chain joins TRBV7-2 to TRBJ2-5; TRBD2 is a possible D gene (5 bases). Trimming shortened V by 6 bases and J by 1 base, and 15 bases separated the two germline ends. CDR1 and CDR2 from the germline V gene are SGHTA and FQGNSA. The CDR3 totals 15 residues.